This TCR beta chain was captured by sequencing in a study of OX40 agonist ivuxolimab in advanced cancers. Study-level background: Each patient was given ivuxolimab into a vein every 2 weeks, at 0.01 to 10 mg/kg. Three patients showed partial responses: one hepatocellular carcinoma and two cutaneous melanoma cases. Study-wide results and limits: Certain nonresponders additionally had low normalized T-cell clonal expansion.

Concerning this clone: Its antigen remains unidentified.

The CDR3 consists of 16 residues. Trimming cost V 2 bases and J 0 bases, with 13 bases left between them. Per the germline V gene, CDR1 is SNHLY and CDR2 is FYNNEI. Profiling relied on immunoSEQ multiplex PCR, and the TCRdb table lists in-frame clones only, not all of them. The sample contains over 100,000 clones, about 94% of which appear only once. Exclusion applied to patients with autoimmune disease history or systemic immunosuppression. The source material was CD4+ or CD8+ T cells sorted from blood, sampled in a trial of the OX40 agonist ivuxolimab. The chain joins TRBV2 to TRBJ1-2; no clear D. The sequence derives from an adult with an advanced solid tumor such as melanoma, head and neck, liver or kidney cancer. The CDR3 is CASSESRGVPNYGYTF. The CDR3 DNA reads as TGTGCCAGCAGTGAATCCCGGGGAGTCCCTAACTATGGCTACACCTTC.